The entry below describes one T cell receptor (beta chain). What it binds is unknown. These data come from a study of T cell repertoires in cytomegalovirus infection. Study-wide results and limits: Dominant in the ex vivo response were TCR beta clonotypes restricted by HLA-C and specific for CMV. The cumulative frequency of public TCR beta families distinguished individuals who carried CMV together with the relevant HLA.

TCRdb ran MiXCR on the reads and lists one entry per CDR3 protein. The data contain about 150,000 distinct CDR3 sequences, about 15% of them seen just once; the ten biggest clones take up under 20%. This CDR3 is 12 amino acids long. Per the germline V gene, CDR1 is SGHNT and CDR2 is YENEEA. Between the trimmed V and J ends, which lost 5 bases and 5 bases, there was a span of 7 bases. This receptor was taken from a human donor in good health (CMV status not recorded). Some clones in this sample may be carry-over from other donors' samples. Input material: CD8+ T cells from PBMCs. This sequence joins TRBV11-3 and TRBJ2-1; D remains ambiguous. CDR3 sequence (DNA): TGTGCCAGCAGCGACTCAAACAATGAGCAGTTCTTC. Translation gives CASSDSNNEQFF.